This entry lists 21 T cell receptor beta chains sequenced from one sample in a study of shared clonotypes between healthy human individuals. Naive CD8 cells comprised CD45RO-negative, CCR7-positively selected cells, excluding terminally differentiated effector memory CD45RA+ cells. Assay used: immunoSEQ multiplex PCR; TCRdb lists only in-frame clones, some missing. The data contain some 2,000,000 clones, just under 95% of them seen just once; the ten biggest clones take up roughly 1%. Sequencing was done on a sample of naive CD8+ T cells sorted from blood. The receptor source for this set is a man aged 18 to 30 in good health.

V usage is TRBV13 and J usage is TRBJ2-7; 8 bases map to TRBD2. The CDR3 is made up of 16 amino acids. From germline, CDR1 is PRHDT and CDR2 FYEKMQ (reference sequence). The J segment lost 6 bases and the V segment lost 1 base, leaving 11 bases of the junction unmatched. The CDR3 nucleotides read TGTGCCAGCAGCTTAGCAGCGGGAGTTGCCCAGGGCGAGCAGTACTTC. This gives the protein CASSLAAGVAQGEQYF.

Concerning this clone itself: Germline and junction disagree at one end, which may indicate a read error. The chain employs TRBV19 and TRBJ2-1; D gene uncertain. Germline V gives CDR1 LNHDA, CDR2 SQIVND (reference sequence). The CDR3 extends over 15 amino acids. CDR3 sequence (DNA): TGTGCCGGTAGTATAGATTTCACCCACCCCCATGAGCAGTTCTTC. The encoded protein is CAGSIDFTHPHEQFF.

The rearrangement links TRBV4-3 to TRBJ1-2; D unclear. Trimming removed 0 bases at V and 3 bases at J, with 14 bases between. The CDR3 is 16 amino acids. In germline, CDR1 is LGHNA, CDR2 YSLEER. CDR3 sequence reads: CASSQDPEALDYGYTF. The CDR3 DNA reads TGCGCCAGCAGCCAAGATCCCGAAGCTTTGGACTATGGCTACACCTTC.

J is TRBJ2-7 and V is TRBV19; no clear D gene. The CDR3 sequence is 16 residues long. CDR1 is LNHDA and CDR2 is SQIVND in the germline V gene (reference sequence). V shed 5 bases and J shed 2 bases, with 19 bases lying between them. CDR3 region: CASSPRFGDQAYEQYF. The CDR3 bases are TGTGCCAGTAGTCCCCGTTTTGGTGATCAAGCCTACGAGCAGTACTTC.

V gene TRBV5-1 combines with J gene TRBJ2-7; TRBD1 aligns across 9 bases. Germline lookup yields CDR1 SGHRS and CDR2 YFSETQ. Losses at the gene ends were 2 bases for V and 4 bases for J; bases not matched to a gene: 4. This CDR3 contains 14 residues. Written as DNA, the CDR3 is TGCGCCAGCAGCTTCGGGACAGGGAAATACGAGCAGTACTTC. It is translated as CASSFGTGKYEQYF.

The rearrangement uses TRBV4-1 and TRBJ1-5; 7 bases match TRBD1. With V trimmed by 1 base and J by 5 bases, 14 bases remained unmatched. The CDR3 spans 18 residues. The germline CDR1 and CDR2 sequences are MGHRA and YSYEKL. CDR3 loop: CASSQAPSDEGAYQPQHF. For the CDR3, the DNA is TGCGCCAGCAGCCAAGCTCCCTCTGACGAGGGGGCGTATCAGCCCCAGCATTTT.

A note on this clone: This specimen includes other DNA sequences encoding the same CDR3. This chain links TRBV9 with TRBJ2-3; 11 bases line up with TRBD2. The CDR3 has 15 residues. The V gene end was trimmed by 3 bases and the J gene end by 3 bases; junction bases not matched to a gene: 3. Germline V gene data show CDR1 as SGDLS and CDR2 as YYNGEE. CDR3 protein: CASSAGLAETDTQYF. CDR3 nucleotide sequence: TGTGCCAGCAGCGCGGGACTAGCGGAGACAGATACGCAGTATTTT.

The rearrangement links TRBV6-5 to TRBJ2-7, with D possibly being TRBD1 or TRBD2 (5 bases each). V dropped 2 bases and J dropped 0 bases, with 11 bases sitting between them. The CDR3 runs 15 residues. Per germline, CDR1 MNHEY and CDR2 SVGAGI. Here the CDR3 reads CASSYRGPSSYEQYF. The CDR3 bases are TGTGCCAGCAGTTACCGGGGACCGAGCTCCTACGAGCAGTACTTC.

V and J are TRBV19 and TRBJ1-1; 9 positions agree with TRBD1. Germline-derived CDR1 and CDR2 are LNHDA and SQIVND (reference sequence). Germline trimming cut 2 bases from V and 11 bases from J; bases unmatched to any gene: 15. CDR3 length equals 16 residues. CDR3 nucleotides: TGTGCCAGTAGTATAATGCCGGGACAGGGTATCGATGGCGCTTTCTTT. Protein product: CASSIMPGQGIDGAFF.

The rearrangement uses TRBV5-4 and TRBJ2-5, with 9 nucleotides matching TRBD2. The CDR3 length is 15 residues. V gave up 2 bases and J gave up 5 bases; unmatched junction bases: 7. Per the germline V gene, CDR1 is SGHNT and CDR2 is YYREEE (reference sequence). CDR3 amino acids: CASSFGSGGMETQYF. As DNA, the CDR3 is TGTGCCAGCAGCTTTGGCAGCGGGGGGATGGAGACCCAGTACTTC.

The chain uses TRBV12-1 and TRBJ1-6. TRBV12-1 is termed a pseudogene. The CDR3 contains 18 residues. The CDR3 region has the DNA TGTGCCAGCAGTTCCGATCGGCAGAATTCACTCGATAATTCACCCCTCCACTTT. This codes for CASSSDRQNSLDNSPLHF.

The chain carries TRBV9 and TRBJ1-3; possibly TRBD1 for D (5 bases). There are 17 residues in the CDR3. Germline V lookup: CDR1 SGDLS, CDR2 YYNGEE. The V gene lost 0 bases and the J gene lost 2 bases, with 15 bases spanning the gap. The CDR3 DNA follows: TGTGCCAGCAGCGTAGAGATCGGGGGTGAAGCTGGAAACACCATATATTTT. Its translation is CASSVEIGGEAGNTIYF.

V gene TRBV19 combines with J gene TRBJ1-5; tentatively, D is TRBD1 (5 bases). Trimming took 5 bases from V and 2 from J, leaving 13 bases between them. The CDR3 is made up of 15 amino acids. CDR1 and CDR2 (germline): LNHDA, SQIVND (reference sequence). CDR3 nucleotide sequence: TGTGCCAGTAGTTTGGGGACGTACGGCAATCAGCCCCAGCATTTT. Its translation: CASSLGTYGNQPQHF.

The chain recombines TRBV25-1 with TRBJ2-1; D may be TRBD2 (6 bases). V lost 6 bases and J lost 14, with 20 bases in between. Germline V gene lookup returns CDR1 MGHDK and CDR2 SYGVNS. There are 13 residues in the CDR3. CDR3 sequence: CASSPPAGQKEFF. For the CDR3, the DNA is TGTGCCAGCAGCCCGCCCGCGGGGCAGAAGGAGTTCTTC.

CDR3 residues: CASSSGTGLQGYTF. The CDR3, as DNA: TGTGCCAGCAGTTCCGGGACAGGGCTGCAGGGCTACACCTTC. The V and J genes are TRBV2 and TRBJ1-2; 9 bases match TRBD1. The CDR3 length is 14 residues. Trimming took 5 bases from V and 8 from J; bases not matched to a gene: 9. Germline values: CDR1 SNHLY, CDR2 FYNNEI.

The chain employs TRBV2 and TRBJ2-7; D not certain. The germline gives CDR1 SNHLY, CDR2 FYNNEI. CDR3 length: 13 amino acids. V dropped 3 bases and J dropped 6 bases, with 12 bases sitting between them. The CDR3 sequence is CASSDEIYGEQYF. In DNA form, the CDR3 reads TGTGCCAGCAGTGACGAGATCTATGGCGAGCAGTACTTC.

The chain combines TRBV25-1 with TRBJ2-7, with D perhaps matching TRBD1 (6 bases). The V end was cut by 4 bases, the J end by 7 bases, with 20 bases between. Germline V gene data show CDR1 as MGHDK and CDR2 as SYGVNS. There are 15 residues in the CDR3. CDR3 region: CASSVGPGDGREQYF. CDR3 coding DNA: TGTGCCAGCAGTGTTGGCCCAGGGGACGGTCGTGAGCAGTACTTC.

The rearrangement joins TRBV7-6 to TRBJ2-1; TRBD2 is a possible D gene (6 bases). V lost 6 bases and J lost 2, with 17 bases in between. This CDR3 has 16 residues. Germline loops: CDR1 SGHVS, CDR2 FNYEAQ. The CDR3 region has the DNA TGTGCCAGCAGTTTCGGGGGAGCGGCAACCTACAATGAGCAGTTCTTC. This sequence encodes CASSFGGAATYNEQFF.

The table lists this clone with a count of one. The V gene is TRBV7-9, the J gene TRBJ1-2; no firm D call. This CDR3 is 15 amino acids long. From germline, CDR1 is SEHNR and CDR2 FQNEAQ (reference sequence). V was cut by 5 bases and J by 0 bases, with 13 bases left in between. CDR3 region: CASSDREVANYGYTF. The CDR3 nucleotides are TGTGCCAGCAGCGACCGGGAGGTAGCTAACTATGGCTACACCTTC.

The rearrangement links TRBV9 to TRBJ2-1, with unresolved D. From germline, CDR1 is SGDLS and CDR2 YYNGEE. The CDR3 has 12 amino acids. Trimming removed 1 base at V and 5 bases at J, with 4 bases between. This chain's CDR3 is CASSVFNNEQFF. The CDR3, as DNA: TGTGCCAGCAGCGTATTTAACAATGAGCAGTTCTTC.

This chain links TRBV7-2 with TRBJ1-1; a weak D match, TRBD1 (6 bases). Per the germline V gene, CDR1 is SGHTA and CDR2 is FQGNSA. The CDR3 consists of 17 residues. Deletions cut 8 bases from V and 1 base from J, with 23 bases between. CDR3 residues: CASYPWPGEFGNTEAFF. The CDR3 DNA is TGTGCCAGCTACCCCTGGCCAGGGGAATTCGGGAACACTGAAGCTTTCTTT.